This record covers a single T cell receptor (beta chain). Its antigen is as yet unknown. This sample is part of a study of post-analysis software for immune sequencing data. Study in general: Included courses were relapsing-remitting and secondary progressive multiple sclerosis; progressive-relapsing multiple sclerosis was also included.

Study-level points and caveats: TRBV5-6, TRBV5-1 and TRBV20-1 were among a few TRBV segments more frequent in patients than controls. Significantly lower normalized Chao1 diversity was found in patients with multiple sclerosis relative to controls. F measure clustering grouped samples strongly by preparation batch.

The CDR3 is made up of 18 amino acids. Trimming cost V 7 bases and J 4 bases; bases outside gene matches: 22. Germline CDR1 is SQVTM and CDR2 is ANQGSEA. TCR beta libraries were prepared from cDNA with unique molecular identifiers. Out of about 0.95 to 10 million T cells, about 460,000 cDNA molecules were generated. MiXCR, applied by TCRdb to the PCR reads, yields one record per CDR3 protein. The sample contains about 820,000 distinct CDR3 sequences, approximately 53% of which appear only once. The sequenced sample was blood. This sequence originates from a girl between 5 and 17 years old with multiple sclerosis. This chain connects TRBV29-1 to TRBJ2-1; 7 bases are shared with TRBD1. The CDR3 loop is CSAVSRDRELLTYNEQFF. DNA of the CDR3: TGCAGCGCTGTATCCCGGGACAGAGAATTATTGACATACAATGAGCAGTTCTTC.